Listed here are 25 T cell receptor beta chains from one sample, sequenced in a study of ipilimumab plus nivolumab after autologous stem cell transplantation. Profiling relied on immunoSEQ multiplex PCR, and the TCRdb table lists in-frame clones only, not all of them. The sample includes roughly 15,000 clones, roughly 80% of them seen just once. Sequenced here: PBMCs, sampled in a trial of ipilimumab plus nivolumab as post-transplant consolidation. Receptor source: a male donor with diffuse large B-cell lymphoma.

The chain couples TRBV4-3 to TRBJ1-2; D is perhaps TRBD1 (5 bases). The CDR3 totals 15 residues. Per the germline V gene, CDR1 is LGHNA and CDR2 is YSLEER. V dropped 0 bases and J dropped 4 bases, with 12 bases sitting between them. The CDR3 coding sequence is TGCGCCAGCAGCCAAGACGAGGGGACCGGCTATGGCTACACCTTC. Translation gives CASSQDEGTGYGYTF.

The chain carries TRBV14 and TRBJ1-5, with D perhaps matching TRBD1 (5 bases). The CDR3 extends over 14 amino acids. Trimming took 4 bases from V and 7 from J, leaving 14 bases between them. Germline CDR1 SGHDN, CDR2 FVKESK. The CDR3 protein is CASSLGTPGQPQHF. CDR3 nucleotide sequence: TGTGCCAGCAGCCTAGGGACCCCAGGGCAGCCCCAGCATTTT.

The chain employs TRBV7-2 and TRBJ2-1; D call uncertain. The CDR3 extends over 12 amino acids. CDR1 SGHTA and CDR2 FQGNSA come from the germline V gene. The ends were cut back, 5 bases at V and 12 bases at J, with 14 bases in the middle. In DNA form, the CDR3 reads TGTGCCAGCAGCCCCCCGGGCCTTGGGCAGTTCTTC. Translating it yields CASSPPGLGQFF.

This clone is labeled as medium-sized. V gene TRBV11-2 combines with J gene TRBJ2-3; TRBD2 matches 9 bases. Germline-derived CDR1 and CDR2 are SGHAT and FQNNGV. After removal of 6 bases from V and 5 bases from J, the junction contained 12 bases not matched to a gene. There are 16 residues in the CDR3. This CDR3 is CASRQGVAGAKDTQYF. CDR3 in DNA: TGTGCCAGCAGGCAGGGGGTAGCGGGGGCGAAAGATACGCAGTATTTT.

The gene calls are TRBV27 and TRBJ2-1, with TRBD2 matching 8 bases. The CDR3 loop spans 17 amino acids. The junction had 7 bases not matched to a gene; V was cut back by 3 bases and J by 0 bases. Per germline, CDR1 MNHEY and CDR2 SMNVEV (reference sequence). In nucleotides, the CDR3 is TGTGCCAGCAGTTTCCTTGGCGGGGGGACCTCCTACAATGAGCAGTTCTTC. It codes for CASSFLGGGTSYNEQFF.

The gene calls are TRBV18 and TRBJ2-3; maybe TRBD1 (6 bases). V was cut by 6 bases and J by 2 bases, with 15 bases left in between. CDR3 length: 15 residues. Germline-derived CDR1 and CDR2 are KGHSH and LQKENI. The CDR3 is CASSPEDSPTDTQYF. The CDR3 DNA reads TGTGCCAGCTCCCCTGAGGACAGCCCCACAGATACGCAGTATTTT.

V usage is TRBV7-9 and J usage is TRBJ1-2; D unclear. CDR3 size: 15 residues. Per germline, CDR1 SEHNR and CDR2 FQNEAQ (reference sequence). Between the trimmed V and J ends, which lost 1 base and 5 bases, there was a span of 14 bases. The CDR3 region has the DNA TGTGCCAGCAGCTTAGTAGGCCCAACTGGATATGGCTACACCTTC. It translates to CASSLVGPTGYGYTF.

This chain uses TRBV5-1 with TRBJ2-7, with TRBD2 identical over 9 bases. Germline CDR1 is SGHRS and CDR2 is YFSETQ. The CDR3 extends over 16 amino acids. The junction had 9 bases not matched to a gene; V was cut back by 3 bases and J by 2 bases. The CDR3: CASSSRAGGHTYEQYF. The CDR3 region has the DNA TGCGCCAGCAGCTCGAGGGCGGGGGGGCATACCTACGAGCAGTACTTC.

This clone appeared a few times. The chain employs TRBV30 and TRBJ1-5, with TRBD1 as a possible D gene (6 bases). Germline V gene sequence: CDR1 GTSNPN, CDR2 SVGIG (reference sequence). CDR3 length equals 13 residues. The V end was cut by 1 base, the J end by 8 bases, with 12 bases between. The CDR3 region has the DNA TGTGCCTGGAGTGGTGGGCAGGGGAAGCCCCAGCATTTT. Its protein is CAWSGGQGKPQHF.

The chain employs TRBV11-2 and TRBJ1-2; no firm D call. CDR3 size: 15 residues. The ends were cut back, 8 bases at V and 3 bases at J, with 19 bases in the middle. Germline CDR1 SGHAT, CDR2 FQNNGV. CDR3 DNA sequence: TGTGCCAGCCTACCCGGAGGAGACCTGCACTATGGCTACACCTTC. Residues: CASLPGGDLHYGYTF.

This sequence joins TRBV27 and TRBJ1-1; D is possibly TRBD1 (5 bases). CDR1 MNHEY and CDR2 SMNVEV come from the germline V gene (reference sequence). The CDR3 is 15 amino acids. Deletions cut 5 bases from V and 4 bases from J, with 17 bases between. CDR3 loop: CASSRTGSSATEAFF. The CDR3 nucleotides read TGTGCCAGCAGTCGTACAGGTTCCTCGGCCACTGAAGCTTTCTTT.

The gene calls are TRBV5-6 and TRBJ2-1; possibly TRBD1 for D (5 bases). This CDR3 is built from 15 residues. Trimming shortened V by 5 bases and J by 2 bases, and 14 bases separated the two germline ends. Germline CDR1 and CDR2: SGHDT and YYEEEE. The CDR3 nucleotides are TGTGCCAGCAGGCCGTTAGGGGTGGCCTACAATGAGCAGTTCTTC. Its protein is CASRPLGVAYNEQFF.

The chain combines TRBV7-9 with TRBJ2-3; D could derive from TRBD1 or TRBD2 (6 bases each). CDR3 length equals 16 residues. The ends were cut back, 9 bases at V and 2 bases at J, with 21 bases in the middle. Per the germline V gene, CDR1 is SEHNR and CDR2 is FQNEAQ (reference sequence). The CDR3 coding sequence is TGTGCCAGTCGTCAAGAGGGGGGCTTACTCACAGATACGCAGTATTTT. Translation: CASRQEGGLLTDTQYF.

This clone was counted a few times. The J gene is TRBJ1-2, the V gene TRBV19; 10 nucleotides line up with TRBD1. The V gene end was trimmed by 2 bases and the J gene end by 8 bases; junction bases not matched to a gene: 5. From germline, CDR1 is LNHDA and CDR2 SQIVND (reference sequence). The CDR3 covers 14 residues. The CDR3 nucleotides read TGTGCCAGTAGTATATGTGGACAGGGGGACGGCTACACCTTC. Protein product: CASSICGQGDGYTF.

The chain recombines TRBV6-6 with TRBJ1-5; 7 bases line up with TRBD1. There are 15 residues in the CDR3. V lost 5 bases to trimming and J lost 2 bases; unmatched junction nucleotides: 6. Germline V gene sequence: CDR1 MNHNY, CDR2 SVGAGI (reference sequence). CDR3 in DNA: TGTGCCAGCAGTGACGGGACAGCGCGCAATCAGCCCCAGCATTTT. Its protein is CASSDGTARNQPQHF.

The chain links TRBV27 to TRBJ2-3; 8 nucleotides match TRBD2. CDR1 is MNHEY and CDR2 is SMNVEV in the germline V gene (reference sequence). This CDR3 spans 17 amino acids. After removal of 5 bases from V and 2 bases from J, the junction contained 12 bases not matched to a gene. The CDR3: CASSPLLPRGATDTQYF. The CDR3 DNA is TGTGCCAGCAGTCCACTACTACCGCGGGGGGCCACAGATACGCAGTATTTT.

This rearrangement joins TRBV5-1 to TRBJ2-1, with unresolved D. V shed 0 bases and J shed 9 bases, with 13 bases lying between them. The CDR3 loop spans 14 amino acids. Germline CDR1 SGHRS, CDR2 YFSETQ. CDR3 sequence: CASSLVGRPSEQFF. Here the CDR3 DNA reads TGCGCCAGCAGCTTGGTCGGTAGGCCTAGTGAGCAGTTCTTC.

CDR3 amino acids: CASSARTEGNSPLHF. In DNA, the CDR3 is TGTGCCAGCAGTGCTCGGACAGAAGGGAATTCACCCCTCCACTTT. The chain couples TRBV6-1 to TRBJ1-6, with D tentatively TRBD1 (6 bases). V lost 4 bases and J lost 7, with 14 bases in between. The germline V gene has CDR1 MNHNS and CDR2 SASEGT. The CDR3 length is 15 residues.

This chain uses TRBV5-8 with TRBJ2-7, with D tentatively TRBD1 or TRBD2 (5 bases each). CDR1 is SGHTS, CDR2 YDEGEE, per germline. The V end lost 0 bases, the J end lost 3 bases, and 10 bases lay between the germline ends. The CDR3 totals 14 residues. The CDR3 sequence is CASSLGGDGYEQYF. The CDR3 DNA reads TGTGCCAGCAGCTTGGGTGGGGACGGCTACGAGCAGTACTTC.

This clone was detected only a few times. The V gene is TRBV5-6, the J gene TRBJ2-1, with D uncertain. This CDR3 has 14 amino acids. Trimming left V 0 bases short and J 4 bases short, with 8 bases between. Germline CDR1 reads SGHDT; CDR2 reads YYEEEE. CDR3 nucleotide sequence: TGTGCCAGCAGCTTGGCACGGATGTACAATGAGCAGTTCTTC. Protein: CASSLARMYNEQFF.

The chain links TRBV7-2 to TRBJ2-1; D might be TRBD2 (7 bases). Per the germline V gene, CDR1 is SGHTA and CDR2 is FQGNSA. The CDR3 contains 16 residues. Between the trimmed V and J ends, which lost 5 bases and 5 bases, there was a span of 19 bases. This CDR3 is CASSQRLRGANNEQFF. CDR3 coding DNA: TGTGCCAGCAGCCAACGTTTACGGGGGGCTAACAATGAGCAGTTCTTC.

The J gene is TRBJ1-2, the V gene TRBV7-9; tentative D call: TRBD1 (6 bases). CDR3 length: 14 amino acids. V was pared by 1 base and J by 9 bases, with 15 bases between. Looked up from germline, CDR1 is SEHNR and CDR2 is FQNEAQ (reference sequence). The CDR3 DNA reads as TGTGCCAGCAGCTTAGGGACAGACTACCGTAGCTACACCTTC. Its protein is CASSLGTDYRSYTF.

J is TRBJ1-4 and V is TRBV2; D perhaps matches TRBD1 (5 bases). This CDR3 comprises 12 residues. With 6 bases removed from V and 12 bases from J, the gap between germline ends came to 14 bases. The germline CDR1 and CDR2 sequences are SNHLY and FYNNEI. The CDR3 reads CASRDWMGQLFF. The CDR3, as DNA: TGTGCCAGCAGGGATTGGATGGGACAACTGTTTTTT.

V is TRBV30 and J is TRBJ2-7, with 9 bases fitting TRBD1. From germline, CDR1 is GTSNPN and CDR2 SVGIG (reference sequence). The CDR3 consists of 13 residues. The CDR3 nucleotides are TGTGCGTCACAGGGGGCGTTCGAGTACGAGCAGTACTTC. Amino acid sequence: CASQGAFEYEQYF.

The V and J genes are TRBV7-9 and TRBJ2-5, with D perhaps being TRBD1 or TRBD2 (6 bases each). The V end lost 4 bases, the J end lost 7 bases, and 22 bases lay between the germline ends. Looked up from germline, CDR1 is SEHNR and CDR2 is FQNEAQ (reference sequence). CDR3 length: 16 amino acids. The DNA of the CDR3 is TGTGCCAGCAGCTCAAGGGGGGCTCTCGAGGGTGTGACCCAGTACTTC. Translated: CASSSRGALEGVTQYF.